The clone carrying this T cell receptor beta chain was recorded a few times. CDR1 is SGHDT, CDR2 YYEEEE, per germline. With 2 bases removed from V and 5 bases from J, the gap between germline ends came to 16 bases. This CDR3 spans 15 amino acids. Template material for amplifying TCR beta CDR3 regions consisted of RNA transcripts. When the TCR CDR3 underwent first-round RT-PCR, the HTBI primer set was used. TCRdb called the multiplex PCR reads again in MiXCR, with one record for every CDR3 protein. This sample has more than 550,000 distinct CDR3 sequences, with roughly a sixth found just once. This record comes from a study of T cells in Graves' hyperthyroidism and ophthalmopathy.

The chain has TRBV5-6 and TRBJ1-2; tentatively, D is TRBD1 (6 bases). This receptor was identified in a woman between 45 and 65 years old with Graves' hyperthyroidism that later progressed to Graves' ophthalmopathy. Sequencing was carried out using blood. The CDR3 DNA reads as TGTGCCAGCAGCTTTATTTCAGGGGCCATATATGGCTACACCTTC. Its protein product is CASSFISGAIYGYTF.